The TCR beta chain described here comes from a study of blood T cells in healthy people across ages. Findings of the study overall: Those diversity estimates obtained from one million T cells were thought to be underestimates. Versus aged donors, long-lived donors had higher diversity and more naive CD4+ cells.

Germline CDR1 reads DFQATT; CDR2 reads SNEGSKA (reference sequence). V gave up 6 bases and J gave up 0 bases; unmatched junction bases: 7. The CDR3 has 15 amino acids. This clonotype was picked up many times. What it recognizes is unknown. RNA extraction gave at least 5.5 micrograms of total RNA per sample. Sample-barcoded 5' priming and a J-beta primer mix drove a second PCR of roughly 6 to 12 cycles. Tags on each cDNA molecule came from a template-switch adaptor with 12 random nucleotides. TCRdb ran MiXCR on the 5' RACE reads and lists one entry per CDR3 protein. The data hold some 1.4 million distinct CDR3 sequences, with 35% to 45% observed a single time.

The sequenced sample consisted of blood. This chain uses TRBV20-1 with TRBJ2-1; 8 nucleotides agree with TRBD2. The origin of this receptor is a woman aged 18 to 35 in good health. CDR3: CSAGKAGVSYNEQFF. CDR3 DNA sequence: TGCAGTGCCGGAAAAGCGGGAGTCTCCTACAATGAGCAGTTCTTC.